A selection of T cell receptor beta chains follows, all from one sample in a study of technical replicates of blood from a few donors. Only in-frame clones appear in the TCRdb table, and some are missing; sequencing was by immunoSEQ multiplex PCR. The table includes about 82,000 clones, about 93% detected once. The sequenced sample was T cells isolated from PBMCs. These receptors all stem from a human donor in good health. Each CDR3 is given with its conserved first and last residue. D genes are given only for firm matches. Only part of the rows carry a size: once, few, many, or a class if the clone is expanded.

d_call,j_call,clone_size,v_call,cdr3_aa,cdr3_nt
.,TRBJ2-5,.,TRBV5-5,CASSLASRQETQYF,TGTGCCAGCAGCTTGGCGAGTCGCCAAGAGACCCAGTACTTC
.,TRBJ1-2,.,TRBV25-1,CASSDSLGYTF,TGTGCCAGCAGTGACAGTTTAGGCTACACCTTC
TRBD1,TRBJ2-1,.,TRBV12-5,CASAKGQEAYNEQFF,TGTGCTAGTGCCAAGGGACAGGAGGCTTACAATGAGCAGTTCTTC
.,TRBJ2-7,.,TRBV27,CASSLERGRGEQYF,TGTGCCAGCAGTTTAGAACGGGGCAGGGGCGAGCAGTACTTC
TRBD1,TRBJ1-1,.,TRBV6-5,CASSPPGGGNTEAFF,TGTGCCAGCAGTCCACCAGGGGGCGGAAACACTGAAGCTTTCTTT
TRBD2,TRBJ2-1,.,TRBV30,CAWTSGSLARSYNEQFF,TGTGCCTGGACTAGCGGGAGCTTGGCTAGGTCCTACAATGAGCAGTTCTTC
.,TRBJ1-2,.,TRBV11-2,CASSSDRSYGYTF,TGTGCCAGCAGCTCAGACAGGTCCTATGGCTACACCTTC
.,TRBJ2-7,.,TRBV4-1,CASSYTTSRDEQYF,TGCGCCAGCAGCTACACGACTAGTCGGGACGAGCAGTACTTC
TRBD1,TRBJ1-3,once,TRBV9,CASSAGGQGSGNTIYF,TGTGCCAGCAGCGCGGGGGGACAGGGCTCTGGAAACACCATATATTTT
.,TRBJ1-1,medium-sized,TRBV5-1,CASSFQMNTEAFF,TGCGCCAGCAGCTTTCAAATGAACACTGAAGCTTTCTTT
TRBD2,TRBJ2-3,.,TRBV6-4,CASSDSGGRGDTQYF,TGTGCCAGCAGTGACTCGGGCGGGAGAGGAGATACGCAGTATTTT
TRBD2,TRBJ2-1,.,TRBV10-3,CAISEHPGKREGGEQFF,TGTGCCATCAGTGAGCACCCCGGAAAGCGGGAGGGCGGGGAGCAGTTCTTC
.,TRBJ1-1,.,TRBV5-1,CASSLEGVGTEAFF,TGCGCCAGCAGCTTGGAGGGGGTAGGCACTGAAGCTTTCTTT
.,TRBJ2-5,.,TRBV7-2,CASSWTVKETQYF,TGTGCCAGCAGCTGGACAGTGAAAGAGACCCAGTACTTC
.,TRBJ2-7,.,TRBV9,CASSVRSGDSPYEQYF,TGTGCCAGCAGCGTACGTAGCGGGGACAGCCCCTACGAGCAGTACTTC
TRBD1,TRBJ2-5,.,TRBV9,CASSAGTGAPEETQYF,TGTGCCAGCAGCGCCGGGACAGGGGCCCCAGAGGAGACCCAGTACTTC
.,TRBJ2-2,.,TRBV9,CASSDHRDLNTGELFF,TGTGCCAGCTCCGACCATAGGGACTTGAACACCGGGGAGCTGTTTTTT
.,TRBJ1-4,.,TRBV6-5,CASSYSGSVEEKLFF,TGTGCCAGCAGTTACTCTGGGAGCGTAGAGGAAAAACTGTTTTTT
TRBD1,TRBJ2-1,.,TRBV5-6,CASSFLSGTAYNEQFF,TGTGCCAGCAGTTTCCTCTCCGGGACAGCCTACAATGAGCAGTTCTTC
.,TRBJ1-1,.,TRBV4-3,CASSQTGTPGKEAFF,TGCGCCAGCAGCCAAACCGGGACACCCGGGAAGGAAGCTTTCTTT
TRBD1,TRBJ1-1,.,TRBV6-5,CASSKTGGGDTEAFF,TGTGCCAGCAGTAAGACAGGGGGTGGGGACACTGAAGCTTTCTTT
.,TRBJ2-5,.,TRBV6-1,CASSEAGRRRSETQYF,TGTGCCAGCAGTGAAGCAGGTCGTCGCCGGAGTGAGACCCAGTACTTC
.,TRBJ1-1,.,TRBV30,CAWNPLLTGNTEAFF,TGTGCCTGGAACCCTCTACTTACAGGGAACACTGAAGCTTTCTTT
.,TRBJ2-5,.,TRBV19,CASSWASEGTQYF,TGTGCCAGTAGCTGGGCCTCGGAAGGGACCCAGTACTTC
.,TRBJ1-2,.,TRBV19,CASSRGGFGYTF,TGTGCCAGTAGTCGGGGGGGGTTTGGCTACACCTTC
TRBD2,TRBJ2-5,.,TRBV9,CASSAVTSGRLVTQYF,TGTGCCAGCAGCGCGGTGACTAGCGGGAGGCTCGTGACCCAGTACTTC
TRBD1,TRBJ1-4,.,TRBV5-8,CASSFSGTGAEKLFF,TGTGCCAGCAGCTTTTCCGGGACAGGGGCAGAAAAACTGTTTTTT
TRBD1,TRBJ1-2,.,TRBV29-1,CSVETGGEIDGYTF,TGCAGCGTGGAAACAGGGGGTGAGATTGATGGCTACACCTTC
.,TRBJ1-4,.,TRBV5-6,CASSLQGIYLGELFF,TGTGCCAGCAGCTTACAGGGAATTTATCTAGGGGAACTGTTTTTT
TRBD1,TRBJ2-5,.,TRBV7-6,CASSLGTGGETQYF,TGTGCCAGCAGCTTAGGAACAGGGGGTGAGACCCAGTACTTC
.,TRBJ2-1,.,TRBV30,CAWSDREKKYNEQFF,TGTGCCTGGAGTGACCGGGAGAAGAAATACAATGAGCAGTTCTTC
.,TRBJ2-5,.,TRBV2,CASGQRTQYF,TGTGCCAGCGGGCAACGGACCCAGTACTTC
TRBD2,TRBJ2-3,few,TRBV11-2,CASSLGLAGYTDTQYF,TGTGCCAGCAGCCTCGGACTAGCGGGGTACACAGATACGCAGTATTTT
.,TRBJ1-2,.,TRBV28,CASSSYAYYGYTF,TGTGCCAGCAGTTCTTACGCCTATTATGGCTACACCTTC
.,TRBJ1-4,.,TRBV6-6,CASSLGQYEKLFF,TGTGCCAGCAGCCTAGGACAGTATGAAAAACTGTTTTTT
.,TRBJ2-5,.,TRBV19,CASSIRGFQETQYF,TGTGCCAGTAGTATTCGGGGGTTCCAAGAGACCCAGTACTTC
TRBD2,TRBJ2-1,.,TRBV5-4,CASSWGTSGAEQFF,TGTGCCAGCAGCTGGGGGACTAGCGGAGCTGAGCAGTTCTTC
TRBD2,TRBJ2-1,.,TRBV10-1,CASSERASGSGNEQFF,TGCGCCAGCAGTGAAAGGGCTAGCGGGAGTGGAAATGAGCAGTTCTTC
.,TRBJ2-4,.,TRBV5-5,CASSLQGDHIQYF,TGTGCCAGCAGCTTGCAAGGGGATCACATTCAGTACTTC
TRBD1,TRBJ1-2,.,TRBV7-3,CASSLTRTGLGYTF,TGTGCCAGCAGCTTAACCAGGACAGGGCTAGGCTACACCTTC
.,TRBJ1-2,.,TRBV6-5,CASSFEEHYGYTF,TGTGCCAGCAGTTTTGAGGAGCACTATGGCTACACCTTC
TRBD2,TRBJ2-7,.,TRBV19,CASSNQGLPYEQYF,TGTGCCAGTAGTAACCAGGGACTACCCTACGAGCAGTACTTC
.,TRBJ1-1,.,TRBV7-3,CASSLRGGARDTEAFF,TGTGCCAGCAGCTTAAGGGGGGGGGCCAGAGACACTGAAGCTTTCTTT
TRBD1,TRBJ1-5,.,TRBV19,CASSIGTGNQPQHF,TGTGCCAGTAGTATAGGGACAGGGAATCAGCCCCAGCATTTT
TRBD1,TRBJ1-1,once,TRBV7-6,CASSPPHSGQAQEGAFF,TGTGCCAGCAGCCCCCCCCACTCGGGACAGGCCCAGGAGGGAGCTTTCTTT
TRBD2,TRBJ2-3,.,TRBV30,CAGTSGFSLGTDTQYF,TGTGCCGGGACTAGCGGGTTCAGCTTAGGCACAGATACGCAGTATTTT
TRBD2,TRBJ2-3,.,TRBV15,CATWSGDSTDTQYF,TGTGCCACCTGGAGCGGGGATAGCACAGATACGCAGTATTTT
TRBD1,TRBJ1-2,.,TRBV7-9,CASSTSQGASAGYTF,TGTGCCAGCAGCACATCACAGGGGGCCTCGGCGGGCTACACCTTC
.,TRBJ1-1,once,TRBV6-5,CASSRYTEAFF,TGTGCCAGCAGCCGGTATACTGAAGCTTTCTTT